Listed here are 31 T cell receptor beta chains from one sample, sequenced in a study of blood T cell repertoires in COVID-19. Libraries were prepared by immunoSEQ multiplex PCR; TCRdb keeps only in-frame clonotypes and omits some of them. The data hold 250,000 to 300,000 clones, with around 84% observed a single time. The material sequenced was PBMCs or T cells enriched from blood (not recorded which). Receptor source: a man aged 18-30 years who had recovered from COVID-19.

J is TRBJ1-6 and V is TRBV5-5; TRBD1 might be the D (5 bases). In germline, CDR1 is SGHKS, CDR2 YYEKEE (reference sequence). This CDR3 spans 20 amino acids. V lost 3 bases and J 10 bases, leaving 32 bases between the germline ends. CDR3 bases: TGTGCCAGCAGCTCAGAGGTCGGGTCCGGCAGGGATACGCTGGTGTCACCCCTCCACTTT. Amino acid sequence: CASSSEVGSGRDTLVSPLHF.

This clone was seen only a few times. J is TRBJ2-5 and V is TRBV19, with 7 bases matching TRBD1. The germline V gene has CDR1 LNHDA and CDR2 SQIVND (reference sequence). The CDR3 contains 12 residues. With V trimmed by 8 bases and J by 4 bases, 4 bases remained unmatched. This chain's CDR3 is CASRDSLETQYF. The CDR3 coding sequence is TGTGCCAGTCGGGACAGTTTAGAGACCCAGTACTTC.

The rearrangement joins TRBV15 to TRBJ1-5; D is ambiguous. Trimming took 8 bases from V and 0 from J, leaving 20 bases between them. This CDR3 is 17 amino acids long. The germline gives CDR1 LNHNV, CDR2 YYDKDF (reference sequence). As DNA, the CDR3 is TGTGCCACCTCCCCATCCCAGGCGTCAAATAGCAATCAGCCCCAGCATTTT. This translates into CATSPSQASNSNQPQHF. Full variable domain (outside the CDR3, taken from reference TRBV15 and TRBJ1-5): DAMVIQNPRYQVTQFGKPVTLSCSQTLNHNVMYWYQQKSSQAPKLLFHYYDKDFNNEADTPDNFQSRRPNTSFCFLDIRSPGLGDTAMYLCATSPSQASNSNQPQHFGDGTRLSIL.

For the CDR3, the DNA is TGTGCCAGCAGCCATATCCAGGGTGTTACTGAAGCTTTCTTT. This codes for CASSHIQGVTEAFF. V gene TRBV14 combines with J gene TRBJ1-1, with a tentative D call TRBD1 (5 bases). Germline V CDR1 and CDR2: SGHDN, FVKESK. Trimming removed 3 bases from V and 5 bases from J, with 13 bases in between. The CDR3 covers 14 residues.

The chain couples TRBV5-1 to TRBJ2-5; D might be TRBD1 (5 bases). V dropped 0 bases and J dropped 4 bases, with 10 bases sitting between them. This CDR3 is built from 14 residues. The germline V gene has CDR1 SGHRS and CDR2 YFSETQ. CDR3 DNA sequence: TGCGCCAGCAGCTTGGAGCAGGGTTTAGAGACCCAGTACTTC. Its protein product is CASSLEQGLETQYF.

CDR3 sequence (DNA): TGCGCCAGCAGCGCCGACAGCCTGAAGGCTTTCTTT. This translates into CASSADSLKAFF. The V call is TRBV5-1, the J call TRBJ1-1; TRBD1 is a possible D gene (5 bases). Germline V gene lookup returns CDR1 SGHRS and CDR2 YFSETQ. This CDR3 has 12 residues. V lost 4 bases and J 11 bases, leaving 15 bases between the germline ends.

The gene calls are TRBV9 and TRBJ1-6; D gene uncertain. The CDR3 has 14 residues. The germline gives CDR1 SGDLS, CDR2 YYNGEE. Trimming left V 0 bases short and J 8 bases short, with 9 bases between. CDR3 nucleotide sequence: TGTGCCAGCAGCGTAGGTCCAGCGGATTCACCCCTCCACTTT. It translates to CASSVGPADSPLHF. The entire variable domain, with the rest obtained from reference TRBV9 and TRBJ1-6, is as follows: DSGVTQTPKHLITATGQRVTLRCSPRSGDLSVYWYQQSLDQGLQFLIQYYNGEERAKGNILERFSAQQFPDLHSELNLSSLELGDSALYFCASSVGPADSPLHFGNGTRLTVT.

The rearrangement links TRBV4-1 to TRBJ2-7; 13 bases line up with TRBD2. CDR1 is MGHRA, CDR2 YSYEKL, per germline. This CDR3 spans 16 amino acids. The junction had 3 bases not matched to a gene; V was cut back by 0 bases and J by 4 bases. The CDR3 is CASSQEKTSGRYEQYF. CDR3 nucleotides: TGCGCCAGCAGCCAAGAAAAGACTAGCGGGAGGTACGAGCAGTACTTC.

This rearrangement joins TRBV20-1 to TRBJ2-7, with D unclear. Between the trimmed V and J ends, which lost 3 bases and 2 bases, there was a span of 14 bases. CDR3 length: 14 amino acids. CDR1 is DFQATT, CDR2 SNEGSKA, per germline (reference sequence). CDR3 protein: CSASGLEQPYEQYF. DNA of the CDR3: TGCAGTGCTAGTGGGTTGGAACAGCCCTACGAGCAGTACTTC.

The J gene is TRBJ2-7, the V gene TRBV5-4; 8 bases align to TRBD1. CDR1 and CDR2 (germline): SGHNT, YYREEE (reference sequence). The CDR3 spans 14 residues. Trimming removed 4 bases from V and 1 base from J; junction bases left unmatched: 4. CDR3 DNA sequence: TGTGCCAGCAGCACCGGGACAGGTTCCTACGAGCAGTACTTC. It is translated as CASSTGTGSYEQYF.

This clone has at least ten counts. Here the CDR3 reads CASSDSALDYNEQFF. The DNA of the CDR3 is TGTGCCAGCAGTGACTCTGCACTAGATTACAATGAGCAGTTCTTC. The chain uses TRBV6-4 and TRBJ2-1; a possible D gene is TRBD2 (5 bases). Germline CDR1 MRHNA, CDR2 SNTAGT. This CDR3 comprises 15 residues. The germline V and J ends were trimmed by 0 bases and 4 bases, with 10 bases remaining between them.

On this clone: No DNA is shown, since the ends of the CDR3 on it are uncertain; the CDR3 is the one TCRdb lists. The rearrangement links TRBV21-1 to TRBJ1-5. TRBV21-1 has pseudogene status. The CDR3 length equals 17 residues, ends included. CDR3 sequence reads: CASSKFGFGSDVEPQHF.

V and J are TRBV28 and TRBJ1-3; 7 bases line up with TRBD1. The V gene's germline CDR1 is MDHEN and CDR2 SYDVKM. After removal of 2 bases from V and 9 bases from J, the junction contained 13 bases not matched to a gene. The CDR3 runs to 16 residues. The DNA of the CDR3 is TGTGCCAGCAGTTTAGGAGGGGGCCAGGTTCTGGGCACCATATATTTT. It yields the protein CASSLGGGQVLGTIYF.

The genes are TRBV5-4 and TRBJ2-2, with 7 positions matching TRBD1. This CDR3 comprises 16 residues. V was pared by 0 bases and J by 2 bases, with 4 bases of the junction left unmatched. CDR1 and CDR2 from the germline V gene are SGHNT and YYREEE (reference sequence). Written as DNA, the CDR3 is TGTGCCAGCAGCTTGGGGGGACAGCTCAACACCGGGGAGCTGTTTTTT. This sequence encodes CASSLGGQLNTGELFF.

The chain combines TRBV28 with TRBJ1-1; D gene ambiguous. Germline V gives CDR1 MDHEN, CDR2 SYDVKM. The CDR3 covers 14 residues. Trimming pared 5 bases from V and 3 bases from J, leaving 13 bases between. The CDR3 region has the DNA TGTGCCAGCAGTCCCCCGGGTCGGTACACTGAAGCTTTCTTT. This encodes CASSPPGRYTEAFF.

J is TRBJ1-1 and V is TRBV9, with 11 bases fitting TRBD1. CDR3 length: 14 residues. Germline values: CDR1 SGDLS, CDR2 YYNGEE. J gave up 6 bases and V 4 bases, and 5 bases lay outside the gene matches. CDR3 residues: CASSTGQGASEAFF. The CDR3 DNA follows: TGTGCCAGCAGCACCGGACAGGGGGCCTCTGAAGCTTTCTTT.

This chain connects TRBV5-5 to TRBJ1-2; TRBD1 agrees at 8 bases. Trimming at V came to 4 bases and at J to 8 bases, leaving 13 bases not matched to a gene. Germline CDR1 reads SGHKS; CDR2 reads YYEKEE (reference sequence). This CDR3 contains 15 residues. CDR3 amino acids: CASSPGTGAVWGYTF. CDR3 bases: TGTGCCAGCAGCCCCGGGACAGGTGCTGTGTGGGGCTACACCTTC.

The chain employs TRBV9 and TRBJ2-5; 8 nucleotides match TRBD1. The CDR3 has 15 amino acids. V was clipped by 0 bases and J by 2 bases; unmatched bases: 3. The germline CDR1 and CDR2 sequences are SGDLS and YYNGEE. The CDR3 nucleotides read TGTGCCAGCAGCGTAGTTCGGACAGGGCAAGAGACCCAGTACTTC. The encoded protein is CASSVVRTGQETQYF.

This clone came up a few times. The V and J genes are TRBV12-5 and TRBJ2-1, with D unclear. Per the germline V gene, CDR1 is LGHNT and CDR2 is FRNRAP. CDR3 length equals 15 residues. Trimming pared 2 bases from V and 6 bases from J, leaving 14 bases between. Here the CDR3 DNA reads TGTGCTAGTGGTTTGATGGGCGTGGTGGGCAATGAGCAGTTCTTC. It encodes CASGLMGVVGNEQFF.

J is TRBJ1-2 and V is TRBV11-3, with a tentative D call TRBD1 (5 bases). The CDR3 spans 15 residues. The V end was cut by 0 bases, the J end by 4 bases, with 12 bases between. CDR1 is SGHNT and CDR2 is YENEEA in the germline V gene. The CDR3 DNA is TGTGCCAGCAGCTTAGATGACGGGACTCTCTATGGCTACACCTTC. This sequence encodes CASSLDDGTLYGYTF.

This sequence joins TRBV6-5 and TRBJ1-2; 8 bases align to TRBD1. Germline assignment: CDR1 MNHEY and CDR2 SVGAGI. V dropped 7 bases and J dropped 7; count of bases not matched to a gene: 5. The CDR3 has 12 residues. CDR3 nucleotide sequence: TGTGCCAGCACCCAGGGGGCCTCTGGCTACACCTTC. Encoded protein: CASTQGASGYTF.

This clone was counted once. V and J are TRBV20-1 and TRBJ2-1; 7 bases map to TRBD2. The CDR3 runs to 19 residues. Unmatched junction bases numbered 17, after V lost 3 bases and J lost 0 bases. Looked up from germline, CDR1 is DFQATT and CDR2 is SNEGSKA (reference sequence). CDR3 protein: CSASVGRKSWWSSYNEQFF. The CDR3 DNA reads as TGCAGTGCTAGTGTCGGGAGGAAATCTTGGTGGAGCTCCTACAATGAGCAGTTCTTC.

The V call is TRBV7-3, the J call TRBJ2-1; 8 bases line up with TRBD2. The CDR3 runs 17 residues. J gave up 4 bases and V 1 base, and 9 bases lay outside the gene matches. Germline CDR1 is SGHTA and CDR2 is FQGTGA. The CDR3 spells CASSLRGGPGGYNEQFF. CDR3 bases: TGTGCCAGCAGCTTAAGGGGGGGCCCGGGAGGGTACAATGAGCAGTTCTTC.

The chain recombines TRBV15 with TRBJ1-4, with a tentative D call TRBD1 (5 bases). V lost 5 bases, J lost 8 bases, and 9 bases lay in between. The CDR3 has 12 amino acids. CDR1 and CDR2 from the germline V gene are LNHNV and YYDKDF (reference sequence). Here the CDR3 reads CATSGWGEKLFF. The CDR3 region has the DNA TGTGCCACCAGCGGTTGGGGCGAAAAACTGTTTTTT.

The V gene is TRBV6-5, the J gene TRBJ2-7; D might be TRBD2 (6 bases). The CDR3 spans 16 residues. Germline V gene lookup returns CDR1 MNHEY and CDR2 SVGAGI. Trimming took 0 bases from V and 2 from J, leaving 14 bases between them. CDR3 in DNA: TGTGCCAGCAGTTACTCTACCGCTAGCGCGACCTACGAGCAGTACTTC. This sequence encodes CASSYSTASATYEQYF.

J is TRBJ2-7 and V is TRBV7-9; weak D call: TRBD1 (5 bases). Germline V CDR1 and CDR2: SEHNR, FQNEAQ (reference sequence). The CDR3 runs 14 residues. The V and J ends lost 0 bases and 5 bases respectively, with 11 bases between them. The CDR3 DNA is TGTGCCAGCAGCTTAGCGGCAGGGCTCCACGAGCAGTACTTC. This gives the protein CASSLAAGLHEQYF.

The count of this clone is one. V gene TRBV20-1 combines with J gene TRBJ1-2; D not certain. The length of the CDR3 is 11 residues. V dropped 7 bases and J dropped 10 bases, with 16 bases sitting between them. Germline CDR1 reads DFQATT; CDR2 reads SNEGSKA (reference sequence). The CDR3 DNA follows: TGCAGTGGGAGAGACGACTTCCACTACACCTTC. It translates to CSGRDDFHYTF.

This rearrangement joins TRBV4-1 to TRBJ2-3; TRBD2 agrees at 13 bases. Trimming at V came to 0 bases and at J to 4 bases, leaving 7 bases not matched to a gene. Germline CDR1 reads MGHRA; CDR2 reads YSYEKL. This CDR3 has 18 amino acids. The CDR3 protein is CASSQDLQLAGGPDTQYF. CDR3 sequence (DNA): TGCGCCAGCAGCCAAGACCTCCAACTAGCGGGAGGGCCAGATACGCAGTATTTT.

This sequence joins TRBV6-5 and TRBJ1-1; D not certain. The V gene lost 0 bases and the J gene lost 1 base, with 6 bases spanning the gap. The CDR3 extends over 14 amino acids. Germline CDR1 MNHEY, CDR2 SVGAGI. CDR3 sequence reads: CASSYSTGNTEAFF. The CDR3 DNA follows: TGTGCCAGCAGTTACTCGACGGGGAACACTGAAGCTTTCTTT.

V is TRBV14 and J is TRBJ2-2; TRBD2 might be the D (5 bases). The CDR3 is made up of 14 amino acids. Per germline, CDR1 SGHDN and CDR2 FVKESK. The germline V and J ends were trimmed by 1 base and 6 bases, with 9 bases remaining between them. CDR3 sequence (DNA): TGTGCCAGCAGCCAAGGAGGGTTCGCCGGGGAGCTGTTTTTT. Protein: CASSQGGFAGELFF.

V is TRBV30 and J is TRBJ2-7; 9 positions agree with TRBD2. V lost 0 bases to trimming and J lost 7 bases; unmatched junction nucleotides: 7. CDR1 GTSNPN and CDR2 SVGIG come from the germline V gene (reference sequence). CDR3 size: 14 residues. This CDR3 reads CAWSVKVAGDEQYF. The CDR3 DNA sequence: TGTGCCTGGAGTGTAAAGGTAGCGGGAGATGAGCAGTACTTC.